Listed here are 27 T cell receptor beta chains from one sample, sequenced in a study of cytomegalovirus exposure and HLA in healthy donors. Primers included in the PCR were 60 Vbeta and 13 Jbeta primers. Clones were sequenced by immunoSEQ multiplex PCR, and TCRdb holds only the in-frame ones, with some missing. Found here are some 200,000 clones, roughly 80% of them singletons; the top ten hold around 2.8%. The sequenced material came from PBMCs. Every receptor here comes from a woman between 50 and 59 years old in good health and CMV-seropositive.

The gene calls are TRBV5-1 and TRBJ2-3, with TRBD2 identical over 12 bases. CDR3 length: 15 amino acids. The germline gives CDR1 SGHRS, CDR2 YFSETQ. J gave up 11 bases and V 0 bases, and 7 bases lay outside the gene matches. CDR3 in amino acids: CASSLGRTSGAEQYF. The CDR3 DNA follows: TGCGCCAGCAGCTTGGGTAGGACTAGCGGGGCCGAGCAGTATTTT.

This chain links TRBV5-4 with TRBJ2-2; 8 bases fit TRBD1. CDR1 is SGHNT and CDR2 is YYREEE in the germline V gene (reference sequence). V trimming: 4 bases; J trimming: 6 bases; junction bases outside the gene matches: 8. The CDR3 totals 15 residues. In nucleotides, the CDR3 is TGTGCCAGCAGCCCTGGACAGGGACGTGCCGGGGAGCTGTTTTTT. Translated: CASSPGQGRAGELFF.

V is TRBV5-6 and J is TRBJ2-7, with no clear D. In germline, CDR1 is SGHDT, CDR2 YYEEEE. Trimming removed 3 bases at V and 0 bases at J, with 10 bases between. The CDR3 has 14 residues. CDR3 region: CASSSLIVSYEQYF. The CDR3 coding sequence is TGTGCCAGCAGCTCCTTAATCGTCTCCTACGAGCAGTACTTC.

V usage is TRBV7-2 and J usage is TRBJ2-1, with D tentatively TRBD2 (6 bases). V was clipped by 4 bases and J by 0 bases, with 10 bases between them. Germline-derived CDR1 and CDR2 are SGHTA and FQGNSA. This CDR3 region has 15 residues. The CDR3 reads CASSSRRGSYNEQFF. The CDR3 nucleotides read TGTGCCAGCAGCTCCCGGAGGGGCTCCTACAATGAGCAGTTCTTC.

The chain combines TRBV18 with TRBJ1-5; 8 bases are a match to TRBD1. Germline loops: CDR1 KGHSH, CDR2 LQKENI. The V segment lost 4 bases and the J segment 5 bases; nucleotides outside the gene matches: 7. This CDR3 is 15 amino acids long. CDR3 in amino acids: CASSLIQGADQPQHF. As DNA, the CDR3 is TGTGCCAGCTCACTGATCCAGGGGGCAGATCAGCCCCAGCATTTT.

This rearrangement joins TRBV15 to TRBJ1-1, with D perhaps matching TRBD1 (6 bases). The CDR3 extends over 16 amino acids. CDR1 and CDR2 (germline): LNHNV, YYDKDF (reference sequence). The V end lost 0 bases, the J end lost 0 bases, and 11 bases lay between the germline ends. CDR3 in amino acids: CATSREPGQLNTEAFF. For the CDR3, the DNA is TGTGCCACCAGCAGAGAGCCAGGACAGTTGAACACTGAAGCTTTCTTT.

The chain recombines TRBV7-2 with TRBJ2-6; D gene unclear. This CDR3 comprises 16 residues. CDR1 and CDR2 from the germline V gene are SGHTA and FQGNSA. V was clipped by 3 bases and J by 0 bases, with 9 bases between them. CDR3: CASSLAGPSGANVLTF. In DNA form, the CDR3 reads TGTGCCAGCAGCTTGGCTGGTCCCTCTGGGGCCAACGTCCTGACTTTC.

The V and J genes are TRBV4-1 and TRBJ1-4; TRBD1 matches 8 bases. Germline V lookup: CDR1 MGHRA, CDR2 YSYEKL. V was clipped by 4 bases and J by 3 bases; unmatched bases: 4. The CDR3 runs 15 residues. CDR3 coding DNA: TGCGCCAGCAGCCGAAACAGGGGGGCTAATGAAAAACTGTTTTTT. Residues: CASSRNRGANEKLFF.

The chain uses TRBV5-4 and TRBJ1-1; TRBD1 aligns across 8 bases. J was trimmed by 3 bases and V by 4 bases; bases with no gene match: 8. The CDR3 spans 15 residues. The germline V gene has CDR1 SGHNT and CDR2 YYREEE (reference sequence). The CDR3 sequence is CASSHRQGAYTEAFF. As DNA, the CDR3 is TGTGCCAGCAGCCACCGCCAGGGGGCGTACACTGAAGCTTTCTTT. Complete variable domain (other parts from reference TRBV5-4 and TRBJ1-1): ETGVTQSPTHLIKTRGQQVTLRCSSQSGHNTVSWYQQALGQGPQFIFQYYREEENGRGNFPPRFSGLQFPNYSSELNVNALELDDSALYLCASSHRQGAYTEAFFGQGTRLTVV.

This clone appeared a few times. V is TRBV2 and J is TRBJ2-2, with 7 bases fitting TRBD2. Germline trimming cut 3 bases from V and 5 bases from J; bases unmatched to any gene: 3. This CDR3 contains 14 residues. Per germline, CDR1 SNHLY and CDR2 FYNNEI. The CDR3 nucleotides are TGTGCCAGCAGTGATTGGGGGGGAACCGGGGAGCTGTTTTTT. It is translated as CASSDWGGTGELFF.

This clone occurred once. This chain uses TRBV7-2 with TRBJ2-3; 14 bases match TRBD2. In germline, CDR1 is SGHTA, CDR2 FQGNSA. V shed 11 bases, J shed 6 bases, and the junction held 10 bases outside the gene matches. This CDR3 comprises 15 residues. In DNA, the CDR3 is TGTGCCGGAGGACTAGCGGGGGGCCGGTACGATACGCAGTATTTT. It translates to CAGGLAGGRYDTQYF.

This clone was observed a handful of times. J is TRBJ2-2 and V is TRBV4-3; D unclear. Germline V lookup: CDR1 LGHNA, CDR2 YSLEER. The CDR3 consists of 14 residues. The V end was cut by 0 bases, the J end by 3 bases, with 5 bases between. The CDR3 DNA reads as TGCGCCAGCAGCCAAGAAAGCTACACCGGGGAGCTGTTTTTT. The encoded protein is CASSQESYTGELFF.

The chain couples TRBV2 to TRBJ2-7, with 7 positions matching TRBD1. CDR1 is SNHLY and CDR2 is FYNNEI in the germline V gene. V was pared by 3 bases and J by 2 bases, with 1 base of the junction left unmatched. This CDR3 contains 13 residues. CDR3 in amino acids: CASSDGQAYEQYF. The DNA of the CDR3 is TGTGCCAGCAGTGACGGACAGGCCTACGAGCAGTACTTC.

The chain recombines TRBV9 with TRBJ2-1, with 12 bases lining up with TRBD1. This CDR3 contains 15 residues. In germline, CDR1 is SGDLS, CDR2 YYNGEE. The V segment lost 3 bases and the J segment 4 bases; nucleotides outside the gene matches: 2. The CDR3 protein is CASSEGQGAYNEQFF. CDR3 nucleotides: TGTGCCAGCAGCGAGGGACAGGGGGCATACAATGAGCAGTTCTTC. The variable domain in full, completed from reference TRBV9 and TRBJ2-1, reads DSGVTQTPKHLITATGQRVTLRCSPRSGDLSVYWYQQSLDQGLQFLIQYYNGEERAKGNILERFSAQQFPDLHSELNLSSLELGDSALYFCASSEGQGAYNEQFFGPGTRLTVL.

CDR3 residues: CASSPRASEIYGYTF. The CDR3 DNA reads as TGCGCCAGCAGCCCCCGCGCTTCTGAAATCTATGGCTACACCTTC. The gene calls are TRBV5-1 and TRBJ1-2; D unclear. V was pared by 4 bases and J by 4 bases, with 17 bases between. The CDR3 has 15 amino acids. Germline CDR1 and CDR2: SGHRS and YFSETQ. Full variable domain (outside the CDR3, taken from reference TRBV5-1 and TRBJ1-2): KAGVTQTPRYLIKTRGQQVTLSCSPISGHRSVSWYQQTPGQGLQFLFEYFSETQRNKGNFPGRFSGRQFSNSRSEMNVSTLELGDSALYLCASSPRASEIYGYTFGSGTRLTVV.

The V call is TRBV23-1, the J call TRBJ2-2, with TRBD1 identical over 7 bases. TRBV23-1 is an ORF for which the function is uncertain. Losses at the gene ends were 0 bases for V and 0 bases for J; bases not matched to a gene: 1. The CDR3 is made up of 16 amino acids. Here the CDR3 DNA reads TGCGCCAGCAGTCAATCCGGGACAGCGAACACCGGGGAGCTGTTTTTT. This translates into CASSQSGTANTGELFF.

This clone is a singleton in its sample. CDR3 protein: CASTTGPSGTNEKLFF. The DNA for the CDR3 is TGTGCCAGTACAACAGGGCCATCGGGAACTAATGAAAAACTGTTTTTT. V gene TRBV19 combines with J gene TRBJ1-4; possible D gene TRBD1, 6 bases. This CDR3 contains 16 residues. From germline, CDR1 is LNHDA and CDR2 SQIVND (reference sequence). V lost 7 bases to trimming and J lost 1 base, with 16 bases between them.

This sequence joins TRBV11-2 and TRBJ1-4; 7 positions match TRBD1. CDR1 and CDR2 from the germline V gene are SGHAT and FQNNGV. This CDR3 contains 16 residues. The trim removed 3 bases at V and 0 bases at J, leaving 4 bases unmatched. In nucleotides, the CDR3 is TGTGCCAGCAGCTTGGGGACAGCTGCAACTAATGAAAAACTGTTTTTT. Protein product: CASSLGTAATNEKLFF. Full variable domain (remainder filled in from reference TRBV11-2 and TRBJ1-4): EAGVAQSPRYKIIEKRQSVAFWCNPISGHATLYWYQQILGQGPKLLIQFQNNGVVDDSQLPKDRFSAERLKGVDSTLKIQPAKLEDSAVYLCASSLGTAATNEKLFFGSGTQLSVL.

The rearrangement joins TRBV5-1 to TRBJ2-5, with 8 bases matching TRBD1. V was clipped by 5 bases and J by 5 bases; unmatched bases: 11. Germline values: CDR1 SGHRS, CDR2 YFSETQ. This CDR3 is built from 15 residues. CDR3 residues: CASRTRQGRGETQYF. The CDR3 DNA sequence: TGCGCCAGCAGAACTCGACAGGGGCGCGGGGAGACCCAGTACTTC.

In DNA, the CDR3 is TGTGCCAGCAGCGTAGTGTCGACCGGGGAGCTGTTTTTT. Translated: CASSVVSTGELFF. The chain joins TRBV9 to TRBJ2-2, with unresolved D. V lost 0 bases to trimming and J lost 5 bases, with 5 bases between them. The germline gives CDR1 SGDLS, CDR2 YYNGEE. The CDR3 covers 13 residues.

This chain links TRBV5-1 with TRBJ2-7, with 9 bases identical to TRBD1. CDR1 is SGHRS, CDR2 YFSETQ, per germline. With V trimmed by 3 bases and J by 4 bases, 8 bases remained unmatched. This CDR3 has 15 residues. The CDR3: CASSSTPGTGYEQYF. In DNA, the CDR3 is TGCGCCAGCAGCTCCACGCCCGGGACAGGGTACGAGCAGTACTTC.

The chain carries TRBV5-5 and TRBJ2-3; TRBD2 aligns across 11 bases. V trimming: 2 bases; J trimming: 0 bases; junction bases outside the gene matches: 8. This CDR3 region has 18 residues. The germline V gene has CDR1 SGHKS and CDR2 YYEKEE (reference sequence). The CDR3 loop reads CASSLLAGAGASTDTQYF. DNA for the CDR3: TGTGCCAGCAGCTTACTAGCGGGGGCCGGTGCTAGCACAGATACGCAGTATTTT.

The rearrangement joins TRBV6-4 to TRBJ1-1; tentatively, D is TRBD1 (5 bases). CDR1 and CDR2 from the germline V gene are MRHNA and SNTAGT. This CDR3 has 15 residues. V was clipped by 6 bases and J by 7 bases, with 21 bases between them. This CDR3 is CASRIRGDEGFEAFF. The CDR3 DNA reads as TGTGCCAGCAGGATTCGGGGGGATGAGGGTTTTGAAGCTTTCTTT.

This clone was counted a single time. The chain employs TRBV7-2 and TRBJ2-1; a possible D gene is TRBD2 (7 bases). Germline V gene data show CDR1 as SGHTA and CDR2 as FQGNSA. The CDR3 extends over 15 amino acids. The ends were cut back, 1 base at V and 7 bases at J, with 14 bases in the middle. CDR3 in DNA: TGTGCCAGCAGCTTAGTGGGGGGGGCCGGGAATGAGCAGTTCTTC. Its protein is CASSLVGGAGNEQFF.

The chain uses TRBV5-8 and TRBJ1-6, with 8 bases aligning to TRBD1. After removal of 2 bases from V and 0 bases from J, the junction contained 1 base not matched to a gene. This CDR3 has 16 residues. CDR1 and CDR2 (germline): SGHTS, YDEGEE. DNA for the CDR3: TGTGCCAGCAGCTTCGACAGGGGCTCCTATAATTCACCCCTCCACTTT. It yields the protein CASSFDRGSYNSPLHF.

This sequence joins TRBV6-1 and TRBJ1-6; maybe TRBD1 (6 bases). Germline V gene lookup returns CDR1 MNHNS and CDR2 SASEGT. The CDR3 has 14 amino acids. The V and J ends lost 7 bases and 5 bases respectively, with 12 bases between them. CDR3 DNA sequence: TGTGCCAGCACCCCCGGACAGAATAATTCACCCCTCCACTTT. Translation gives CASTPGQNNSPLHF.

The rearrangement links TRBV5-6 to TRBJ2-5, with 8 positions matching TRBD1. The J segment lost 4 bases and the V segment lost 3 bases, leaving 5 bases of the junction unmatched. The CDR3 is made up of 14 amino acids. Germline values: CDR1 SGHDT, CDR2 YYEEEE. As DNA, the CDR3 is TGTGCCAGCAGCTCCAGTACAGGGGGAGAGACCCAGTACTTC. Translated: CASSSSTGGETQYF.